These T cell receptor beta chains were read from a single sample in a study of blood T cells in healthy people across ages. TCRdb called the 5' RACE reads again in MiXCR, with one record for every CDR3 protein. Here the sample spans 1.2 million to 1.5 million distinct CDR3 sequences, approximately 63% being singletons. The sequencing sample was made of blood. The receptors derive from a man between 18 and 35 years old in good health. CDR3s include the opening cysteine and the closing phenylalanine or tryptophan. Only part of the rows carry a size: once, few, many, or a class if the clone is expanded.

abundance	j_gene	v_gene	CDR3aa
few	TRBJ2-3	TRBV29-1	CSVVTSWGTDTQYF
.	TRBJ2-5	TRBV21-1	CASRIAAGIETQYF
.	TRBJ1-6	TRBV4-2	CATTGGPSSPLHF
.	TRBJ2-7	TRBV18	CASSPGVASGRDLYEVQYF
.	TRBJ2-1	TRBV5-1	CASSFVLDSYNEQFF
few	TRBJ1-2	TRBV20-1	CSAKGEEGYTF
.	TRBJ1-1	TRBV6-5	CASSYRGSSTEAFF
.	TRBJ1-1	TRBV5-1	CASTTGGINRATEAFF
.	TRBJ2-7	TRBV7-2	CASSFGTQPHEQYF
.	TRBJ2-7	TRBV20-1	CSARDSQRAGSYNEQYF
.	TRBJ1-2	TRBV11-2	CASSTGAVFYGYTF
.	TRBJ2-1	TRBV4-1	CASTAGGGSCEQFF
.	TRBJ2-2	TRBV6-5	CASSYSRVNTGELFF
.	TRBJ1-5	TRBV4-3	CASSQVDSQRGAYYSNQPQHF
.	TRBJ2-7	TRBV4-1	CASSQSGRAGTYEQYF
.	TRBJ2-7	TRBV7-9	CASSPREALKVEQYF
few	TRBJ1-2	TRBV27	CASSFKGSNYGYTF
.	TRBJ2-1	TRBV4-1	CASSPIGMGGYVRQFF
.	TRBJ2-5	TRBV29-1	CSDGTSETQYF
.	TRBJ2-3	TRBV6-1	CASTPGTASDTQYF
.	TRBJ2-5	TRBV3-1	CASSQAGQRGAQYF
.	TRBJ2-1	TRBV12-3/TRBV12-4	CASSRPGLDEQFF
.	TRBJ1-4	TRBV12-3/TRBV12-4	CASSLSSANEKLFF
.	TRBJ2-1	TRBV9	CASSAGVSSYNEQFF
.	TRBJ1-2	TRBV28	CASSAHDRVGGYTF
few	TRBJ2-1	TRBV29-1	CSAEVSSGNNEQFF
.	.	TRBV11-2	CASSLGLATQYF
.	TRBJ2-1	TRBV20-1	CSARGATSYEQFF
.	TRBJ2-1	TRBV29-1	CSAFVAGPYNEQFF
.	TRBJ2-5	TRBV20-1	CSSGGETQYF
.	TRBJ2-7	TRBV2	CATRTSLKEQYF
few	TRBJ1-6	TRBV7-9	CASSLNAGGNSPLHF
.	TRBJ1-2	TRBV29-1	CSVGSDYGYTF
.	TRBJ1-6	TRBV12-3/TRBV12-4	CASSGQFNSPLHF
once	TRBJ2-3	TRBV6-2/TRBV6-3	CASSYRKEGQYF
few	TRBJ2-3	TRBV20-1	CSAIRLARTDTQYF
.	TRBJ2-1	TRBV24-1	CATSDMTYAEEQFF
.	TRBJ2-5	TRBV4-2	CASSQVPSPMETQYF
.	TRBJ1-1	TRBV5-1	CASSSGQGMNTEAFF
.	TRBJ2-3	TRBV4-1	CASSQASGGETDTQYF
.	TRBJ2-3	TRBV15	CATGSGGSSDTQYF
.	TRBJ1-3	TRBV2	CASSPMGLSGNTIYF
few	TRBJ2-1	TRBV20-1	CSAVTGSYEQFF
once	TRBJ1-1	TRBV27	CASRLGGRTEAFF
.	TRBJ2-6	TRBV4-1	CASSQEPHSDRGLGSGANVLTF
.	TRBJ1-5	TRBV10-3	CAISQGDQPQHF
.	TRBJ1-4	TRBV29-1	CSVGKGAANEKLFF
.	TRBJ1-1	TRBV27	CASSLPGQGAISFF
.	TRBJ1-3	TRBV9	CASSVAGQRPSGNTIYF
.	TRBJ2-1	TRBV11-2	CASSLRGGRTTYNEQFF
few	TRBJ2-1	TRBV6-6	CASSLQGGNYNEQFF
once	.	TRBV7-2	CASSLIGQGGNIQYF
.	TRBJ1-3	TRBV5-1	CASSPELGPGNTIYF
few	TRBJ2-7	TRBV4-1	CASSRRDRDYEQYF
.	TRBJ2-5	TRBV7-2	CASSLPDSPPQETQYF